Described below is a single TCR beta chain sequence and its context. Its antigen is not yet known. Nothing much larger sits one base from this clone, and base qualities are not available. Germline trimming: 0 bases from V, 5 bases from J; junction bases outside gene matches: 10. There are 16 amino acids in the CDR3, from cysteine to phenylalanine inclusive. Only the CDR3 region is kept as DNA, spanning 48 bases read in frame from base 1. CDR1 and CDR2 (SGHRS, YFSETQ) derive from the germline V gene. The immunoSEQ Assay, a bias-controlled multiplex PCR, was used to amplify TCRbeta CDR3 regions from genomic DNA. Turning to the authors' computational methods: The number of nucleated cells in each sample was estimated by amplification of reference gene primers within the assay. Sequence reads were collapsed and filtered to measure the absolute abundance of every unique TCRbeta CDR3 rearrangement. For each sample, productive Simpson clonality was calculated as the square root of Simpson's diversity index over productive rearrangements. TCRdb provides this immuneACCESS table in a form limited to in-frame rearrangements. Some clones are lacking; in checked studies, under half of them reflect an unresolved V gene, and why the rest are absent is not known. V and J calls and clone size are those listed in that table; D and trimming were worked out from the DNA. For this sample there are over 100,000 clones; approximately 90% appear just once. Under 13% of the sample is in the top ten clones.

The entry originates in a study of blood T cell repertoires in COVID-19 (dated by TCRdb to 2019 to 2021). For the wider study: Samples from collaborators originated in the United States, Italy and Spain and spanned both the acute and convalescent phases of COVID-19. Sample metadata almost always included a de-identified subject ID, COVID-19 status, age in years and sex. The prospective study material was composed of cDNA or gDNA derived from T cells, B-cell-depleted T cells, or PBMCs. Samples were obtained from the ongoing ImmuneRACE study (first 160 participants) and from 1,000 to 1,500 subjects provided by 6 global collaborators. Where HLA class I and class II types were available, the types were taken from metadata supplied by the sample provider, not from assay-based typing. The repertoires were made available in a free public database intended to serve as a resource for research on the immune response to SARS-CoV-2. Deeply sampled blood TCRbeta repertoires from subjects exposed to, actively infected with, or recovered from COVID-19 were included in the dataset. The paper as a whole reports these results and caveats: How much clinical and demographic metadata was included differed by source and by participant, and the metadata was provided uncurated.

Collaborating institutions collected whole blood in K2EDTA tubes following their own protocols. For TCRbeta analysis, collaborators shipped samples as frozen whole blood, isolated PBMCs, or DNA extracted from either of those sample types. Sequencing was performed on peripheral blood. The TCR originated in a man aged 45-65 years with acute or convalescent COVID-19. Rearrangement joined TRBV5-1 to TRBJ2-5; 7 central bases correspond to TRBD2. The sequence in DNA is TGCGCCAGCAGCTTGGTCCGGACCGGGGGGAGGGAGACCCAGTACTTC. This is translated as CASSLVRTGGRETQYF.